Sequencing of this TCR beta chain was carried out in a study of identical twins. General observations from the study: Insertions were fewer in abundant cord blood beta clonotypes, whereas memory repertoires showed none of this pattern. Out-of-frame alpha sequences that twins shared showed excess low generation probability. Researchers caution that invariant MAIT and iNKT cells could partly confound zero-insertion analyses.

This clonotype appeared many times. What it recognizes is unknown. This CDR3 is 15 amino acids long. Trimming removed 5 bases from V and 2 bases from J, with 15 bases in between. Through template switching, a universal primer site was introduced, and the cDNA contained unique molecular identifiers. TCRdb called the 5' RACE reads again in MiXCR, with one record for every CDR3 protein. The sample yields about 430,000 distinct CDR3 sequences, 18% seen once. V gene TRBV12-3 or TRBV12-4 combines with J gene TRBJ1-1; TRBD1 might be the D (6 bases). The specimen was naive T cells sorted from blood. This TCR came from a man aged 50-60 years in good health. The CDR3 region is CASSREQDRNTEAFF. The CDR3 region has the DNA TGTGCCAGCAGTCGGGAACAGGACAGAAACACTGAAGCTTTCTTT.